This is a list of T cell receptor beta chains from one sample in a study of cytomegalovirus exposure and HLA in healthy donors. Repertoires were generated with immunoSEQ multiplex PCR, while TCRdb's copy carries only in-frame clones and drops some. The table has about 150,000 clones, 75% to 90% seen once. The specimen was PBMCs. The source is a man aged 35 to 55 in good health and CMV-seronegative. The CDR3 runs from the conserved cysteine through the conserved F or W. D genes are given only for firm matches. The size field is filled for only some rows; it gives once, few, many or a size class.

cdr3_nt cdr3_aa j_call clone_size v_call d_call
TGTGCCAGCAGGATTACAAGCGCGGTGGTTCAGCCCCAGCATTTT CASRITSAVVQPQHF TRBJ1-5 - TRBV6-5 -
TGTGCCAGCAGTGAAGTCAACTTGCGGGGAGACAATGAGCAGTTCTTC CASSEVNLRGDNEQFF TRBJ2-1 - TRBV2 -
TGTGCCAGCAGCGATCCAGGGAACTACGAGCAGTACTTC CASSDPGNYEQYF TRBJ2-7 - TRBV9 -
TGTGCCAGCAGTCCTCGGGAGGGCCCATACGAGCAGTACTTC CASSPREGPYEQYF TRBJ2-7 - TRBV6-5 TRBD2
TGTGCCAGCACCCCCGGGGACAGGTCCTACGAGCAGTACTTC CASTPGDRSYEQYF TRBJ2-7 - TRBV27 TRBD1
TGTGCCAGCAGCCACCGGACAGGGGGGAATTCACCCCTCCACTTT CASSHRTGGNSPLHF TRBJ1-6 - TRBV7-9 TRBD1
TGTGCCAGCTCACCCATGCGGGAGGGCCATAGCTACGAGCAGTACTTC CASSPMREGHSYEQYF TRBJ2-7 - TRBV18 TRBD2
TGTGCCAGCAGCCAAGGGGGAACAGGGTCCTACGAGCAGTACTTC CASSQGGTGSYEQYF TRBJ2-7 - TRBV14 -
TGCGCCAGCTCCAAAGGGGGGGCGGAAACCTACGAGCAGTACTTC CASSKGGAETYEQYF TRBJ2-7 - TRBV5-1 -
TGTGCCAGCAGCTCGACAGGGATAGACGACGAGCAGTACTTC CASSSTGIDDEQYF TRBJ2-7 - TRBV7-3 TRBD1
TGCGCCAGCAGCTTGGGAGCGTCGAACACCGGGGAGCTGTTTTTT CASSLGASNTGELFF TRBJ2-2 - TRBV5-1 -
TGTGCCAGCACGGGACAGGGGGCGACTTCCTACGAGCAGTACTTC CASTGQGATSYEQYF TRBJ2-7 - TRBV6-1 TRBD1
TGTGCCAGCAGCTCTGGTCGTCGGGGGAGGAAGGCTGAAGCTTTCTTT CASSSGRRGRKAEAFF TRBJ1-1 once TRBV5-8 -